The entry below describes one T cell receptor beta chain. What it binds is not known. Time point denoted: peripheral blood 6 weeks after treatment start. There are 14 residues in the CDR3. The V and J ends lost 1 base and 0 bases respectively, with 6 bases between them. CDR1 MNHNS and CDR2 SASEGT come from the germline V gene. Assay used: immunoSEQ multiplex PCR; TCRdb lists only in-frame clones, some missing. This table holds around 93,000 clones, less than 85% found once. This specimen comes from a study of PD-L1 blockade in urothelial cancer. Study observations and caveats: Below-median pretreatment blood TCR clonality was associated with improved progression-free and overall survival.

J is TRBJ1-1 and V is TRBV6-1, with D unclear. The material was PBMCs, obtained around atezolizumab (anti-PD-L1) treatment. The receptor's source is a man between 65 and 79 years old with urothelial cancer. CDR3: CASSEDRLNTEAFF. In nucleotides, the CDR3 is TGTGCCAGCAGTGAAGACAGATTGAACACTGAAGCTTTCTTT.